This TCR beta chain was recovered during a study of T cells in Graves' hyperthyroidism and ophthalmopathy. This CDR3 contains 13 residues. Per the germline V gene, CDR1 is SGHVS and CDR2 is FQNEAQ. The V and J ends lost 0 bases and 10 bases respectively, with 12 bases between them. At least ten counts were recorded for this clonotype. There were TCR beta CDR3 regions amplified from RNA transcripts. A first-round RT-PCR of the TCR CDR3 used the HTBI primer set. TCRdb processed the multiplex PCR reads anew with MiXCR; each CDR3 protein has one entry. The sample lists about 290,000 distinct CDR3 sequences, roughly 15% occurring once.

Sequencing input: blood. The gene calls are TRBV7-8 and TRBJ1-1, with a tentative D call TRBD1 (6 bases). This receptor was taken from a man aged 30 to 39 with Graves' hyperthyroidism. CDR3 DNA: TGTGCCAGCAGCTTAGCGTCCTTAGGGGGAGCTTTCTTT. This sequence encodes CASSLASLGGAFF.